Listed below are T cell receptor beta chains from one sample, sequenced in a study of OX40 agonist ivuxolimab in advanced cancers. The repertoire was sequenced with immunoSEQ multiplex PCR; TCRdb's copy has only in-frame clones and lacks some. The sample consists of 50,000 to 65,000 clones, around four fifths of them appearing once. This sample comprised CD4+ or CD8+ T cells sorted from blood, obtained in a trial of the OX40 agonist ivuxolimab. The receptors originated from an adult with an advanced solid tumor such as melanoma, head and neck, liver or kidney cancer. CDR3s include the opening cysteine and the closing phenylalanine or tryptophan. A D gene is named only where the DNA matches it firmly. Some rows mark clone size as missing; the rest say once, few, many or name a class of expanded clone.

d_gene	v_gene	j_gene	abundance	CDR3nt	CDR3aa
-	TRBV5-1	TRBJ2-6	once	TGCGCCAGCAGCTTGAGGGGTATGGGGGGCCTCGGGGCCAACGTCCTGACTTTC	CASSLRGMGGLGANVLTF
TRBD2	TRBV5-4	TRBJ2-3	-	TGTGCCAGCAGCTTGGTTAGCGGGGGGGCCTCAGATACGCAGTATTTT	CASSLVSGGASDTQYF
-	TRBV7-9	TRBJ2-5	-	TGTGCCAGCAGCCCGCCCCGACGGGAAGGAGAGACCCAGTACTTC	CASSPPRREGETQYF
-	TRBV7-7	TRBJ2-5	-	TGTGCCAGCAGCCTCGGGGGTCAACAGACCCAGTACTTC	CASSLGGQQTQYF
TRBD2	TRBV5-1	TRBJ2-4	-	TGCGCCAGCAGCCAGGGACTAGCGGGTTCAGCCAAAAACATTCAGTACTTC	CASSQGLAGSAKNIQYF
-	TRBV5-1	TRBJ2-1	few	TGCGCCAGCAGCTCGAGCCTTCGGGGAGGCGATGAGCAGTTCTTC	CASSSSLRGGDEQFF
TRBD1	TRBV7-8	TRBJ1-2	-	TGTGCCAGCAGCTTGGCCGGGACAGGGGCCGCCTATTATGGCTACACCTTC	CASSLAGTGAAYYGYTF
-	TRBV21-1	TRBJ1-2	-	TGTGCCAGCAGCAAAGCATCGAGACAGGGTTATGGCTACACCTTC	CASSKASRQGYGYTF
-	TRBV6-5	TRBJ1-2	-	TGTGCCAGCAGTTCCGTTCGCGGGGGAGGCTACACCTTC	CASSSVRGGGYTF
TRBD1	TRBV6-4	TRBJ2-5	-	TGTGCCAGCAGGGACAGGGACAGGGAGACCCAGTACTTC	CASRDRDRETQYF
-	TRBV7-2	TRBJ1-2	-	TGTGCCAGCAGCTTCGACTCGTGGAACTATGGCTACACCTTC	CASSFDSWNYGYTF
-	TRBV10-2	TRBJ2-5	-	TGCGCCAGCAGTGAGCCCCCCCAAAAAGAGACCCAGTACTTC	CASSEPPQKETQYF
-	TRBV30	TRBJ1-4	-	TGTGCCTGGAGTGTTTTGGGGAGTAATGAAAAACTGTTTTTT	CAWSVLGSNEKLFF
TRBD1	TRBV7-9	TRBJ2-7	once	TGTGCCAGCAGCCGTCGGGACAGGCTCTACGAGCAGTACTTC	CASSRRDRLYEQYF
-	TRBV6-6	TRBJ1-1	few	TGTGCCAGCAGTTACGCAGGGGAGGCTTTCTTT	CASSYAGEAFF
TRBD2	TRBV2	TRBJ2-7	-	TGTGCCAGCAAGGACGTGACTAGCGGATTCTACGAGCAGTACTTC	CASKDVTSGFYEQYF
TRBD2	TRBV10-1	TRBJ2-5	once	TGCGCCAGCAGTGAGTCGCCAGCGGGGGGGCCAGAGACCCAGTACTTC	CASSESPAGGPETQYF
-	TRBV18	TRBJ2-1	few	TGTGCCAGCTCACCACCGGCTAGGGACTCCTACAATGAGCAGTTCTTC	CASSPPARDSYNEQFF
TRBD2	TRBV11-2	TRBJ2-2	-	TGTGCCAGCAGCTTAGAGGCGGGGGGTAGAACCGGGGAGCTGTTTTTT	CASSLEAGGRTGELFF
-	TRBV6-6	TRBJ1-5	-	TGTGCCAGCAGTTACTCTCCCGATCAGCCCCAGCATTTT	CASSYSPDQPQHF
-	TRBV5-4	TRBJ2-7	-	TGTGCCAGCAGCCCCCGGGACACCTCCTACGAGCAGTACTTC	CASSPRDTSYEQYF
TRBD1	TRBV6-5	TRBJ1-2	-	TGTGCCAGCAGGGGCCCGGGACAGGGGGCGTCTGGCTACACCTTC	CASRGPGQGASGYTF